The sample holds many counts of the clone carrying this TCR beta chain. This specimen belongs to a study of prognosis after radiotherapy for stage I lung cancer. The study amplified the TCR beta CDR3 region from genomic DNA. This amplification was carried out by two rounds of multiplex PCR. Primers specific to each TRBV and TRBJ gene were used in first-round PCR. In TCRdb, the multiplex PCR reads were re-called with MiXCR into one record per CDR3 protein. Among about 51,000 distinct CDR3 sequences listed, approximately 35% were seen once. V dropped 3 bases and J dropped 6; count of bases not matched to a gene: 6. Germline V gene data show CDR1 as SGHKS and CDR2 as YYEKEE (reference sequence). The CDR3 spans 16 residues.

J is TRBJ2-2 and V is TRBV5-5; 12 bases are a match to TRBD1. The sequence was obtained from a donor over 45 with non-small cell lung cancer. Sequenced material: PBMCs, taken before or after stereotactic body radiation therapy (not recorded which). In DNA, the CDR3 is TGTGCCAGCAGCTCTTCCGGGACAGGGGGCTCCGGGGAGCTGTTTTTT. Its translation: CASSSSGTGGSGELFF.